The text below deals with one T cell receptor beta chain. This sample is part of a study of T cells expressing NK-cell markers. From its re-call of the 5' RACE reads, TCRdb lists each CDR3 protein once, without DNA. This listing includes 400,000 or so distinct CDR3 sequences. The CDR3 consists of 14 residues. The germline V gene encodes CDR1 SGHRS and CDR2 YFSETQ. Sequencing was carried out using blood T cells: a sorted CD56 or NKG2C T cell subset, CD4+ or CD8+ T cells, or bulk PBMC T cells (not recorded which). This sequence joins TRBV5-1 and TRBJ2-1; TCRdb calls TRBD2, which cannot be checked without DNA. The clonotype was recovered from a woman in her forties or fifties in good health. The CDR3 here is CASSSQAGENEQFF.